One sample yielded the 27 T cell receptor beta chains listed below, sequenced in a study of T cell repertoires in aging, cancer and after chemotherapy. A mixed TRB-A/B primer pool amplified rearranged TRB by multiplex touch-down PCR. TCRdb processed the multiplex PCR reads anew with MiXCR; each CDR3 protein has one entry. Among around 6,400 distinct CDR3 sequences listed, 21% were seen once. Amplification of TCR beta used genomic DNA extracted from peripheral blood. The source material was blood. These receptors all come from a human donor with a blood cancer.

This clonotype was counted a few times. The rearrangement joins TRBV20-1 to TRBJ2-7; D may be TRBD1 (6 bases). Germline CDR1 and CDR2: DFQATT and SNEGSKA (reference sequence). The V gene lost 0 bases and the J gene lost 0 bases, with 12 bases spanning the gap. The CDR3 is 15 residues long. The CDR3 reads CSARDIDRSSYEQYF. CDR3 DNA: TGCAGTGCTAGAGATATCGACAGGAGCTCCTACGAGCAGTACTTC.

In this sample, this clonotype is medium-sized. The CDR3 nucleotides read TGTGCCAGCAATCGACAGCTTACCTATGGCTACACCTTC. Its protein product is CASNRQLTYGYTF. The V and J genes are TRBV6-2 or TRBV6-3 and TRBJ1-2; a possible D gene is TRBD1 (5 bases). Looked up from germline, CDR1 is MNHEY and CDR2 is SVGEGT. This CDR3 comprises 13 residues. With 7 bases removed from V and 4 bases from J, the gap between germline ends came to 13 bases.

The CDR3 DNA reads TGCAGTGCTACAGAACAGGGTGCTAACTATGGCTACACCTTC. This encodes CSATEQGANYGYTF. This chain uses TRBV20-1 with TRBJ1-2; the D gene is possibly TRBD1 (6 bases). Between the trimmed V and J ends, which lost 4 bases and 0 bases, there was a span of 12 bases. This CDR3 is 14 amino acids long. CDR1 is DFQATT, CDR2 SNEGSKA, per germline (reference sequence).

The gene calls are TRBV5-6 and TRBJ1-1; 8 positions match TRBD1. The CDR3 extends over 15 amino acids. V lost 0 bases and J lost 6; bases outside the gene matches: 7. Germline V gene data show CDR1 as SGHDT and CDR2 as YYEEEE. The CDR3 spells CASSLAQGAEAEAFF. The CDR3 DNA reads as TGTGCCAGCAGCTTGGCTCAGGGGGCTGAGGCTGAAGCTTTCTTT.

As for this clonotype: Just one base apart from a much larger clone, this may be a read error. This CDR3 is CASKREGPFPYKQYF. For the CDR3, the DNA is TGTGCCAGTAAGCGGGAGGGCCCTTTTCCCTACAAGCAGTACTTC. The V call is TRBV19, the J call TRBJ2-7; the match to TRBD2 covers 10 bases. Germline values: CDR1 LNHDA, CDR2 SQIVND (reference sequence). This CDR3 comprises 15 residues. Variable domain in full (rest from reference TRBV19 and TRBJ2-7): DGGITQSPKYLFRKEGQNVTLSCEQNLNHDAMYWYRQDPGQGLRLIYYSQIVNDFQKGDIAEGYSVSREKKESFPLTVTSAQKNPTAFYLCASKREGPFPYKQYFGPGTRLTVT.

The table lists this clonotype with a few counts. The rearrangement links TRBV5-1 to TRBJ2-7; maybe TRBD2 (6 bases). CDR1 and CDR2 from the germline V gene are SGHRS and YFSETQ. The ends were cut back, 1 base at V and 1 base at J, with 21 bases in the middle. The length of the CDR3 is 18 residues. The DNA of the CDR3 is TGCGCCAGCAGCTTGCGGGCCAGCCAGGCTAGCGTATCCTACGAGCAGTACTTC. Amino acids: CASSLRASQASVSYEQYF.

This clonotype rates as medium-sized. The chain recombines TRBV6-5 with TRBJ1-5; TRBD1 is a possible D gene (5 bases). Germline V gene sequence: CDR1 MNHEY, CDR2 SVGAGI. V gave up 4 bases and J gave up 7 bases, with 8 bases separating them. The CDR3 runs 12 residues. CDR3 nucleotide sequence: TGTGCCAGCAGTTTGAGGGGCCAGCCCCAGCATTTT. It encodes CASSLRGQPQHF.

This clonotype was counted only a few times. The genes are TRBV19 and TRBJ1-2; no reliable D call. V dropped 3 bases and J dropped 4 bases, with 12 bases sitting between them. Germline assignment: CDR1 LNHDA and CDR2 SQIVND (reference sequence). The CDR3 consists of 14 residues. CDR3 residues: CASSMLRSTYGYTF. DNA of the CDR3: TGTGCCAGTAGTATGCTGAGGAGCACCTATGGCTACACCTTC. Filled out from reference TRBV19 and TRBJ1-2, the complete variable domain reads DGGITQSPKYLFRKEGQNVTLSCEQNLNHDAMYWYRQDPGQGLRLIYYSQIVNDFQKGDIAEGYSVSREKKESFPLTVTSAQKNPTAFYLCASSMLRSTYGYTFGSGTRLTVV.

This clonotype was seen a few times. The chain uses TRBV28 and TRBJ1-2, with 7 bases that match TRBD1. V dropped 3 bases and J dropped 7; count of bases not matched to a gene: 8. The CDR3 covers 14 residues. Germline CDR1 MDHEN, CDR2 SYDVKM. CDR3 DNA: TGTGCCAGCAGTTTGTCAGGGGGTTCATTTGGCTACACCTTC. Translating gives CASSLSGGSFGYTF.

This clonotype has more than one count but fewer than ten. This chain links TRBV7-9 with TRBJ2-7, with 7 positions matching TRBD1. J was trimmed by 6 bases and V by 6 bases; bases with no gene match: 14. Germline CDR1 is SEHNR and CDR2 is FQNEAQ (reference sequence). CDR3 length equals 15 residues. In nucleotides, the CDR3 is TGTGCCAGCAGTCAGATACAGGGGACGAACAGCGAGCAGTACTTC. It yields the protein CASSQIQGTNSEQYF.

The sample holds a few counts of this clonotype. The chain joins TRBV7-9 to TRBJ2-7; the D is unclear. CDR3 size: 15 residues. Trimming pared 1 base from V and 0 bases from J, leaving 10 bases between. Germline lookup yields CDR1 SEHNR and CDR2 FQNEAQ (reference sequence). Here the CDR3 DNA reads TGTGCCAGCAGCTTAGGTGCCTCGATCTCCTACGAGCAGTACTTC. Amino acids: CASSLGASISYEQYF.

This clonotype is deemed medium-sized (0.01 to 0.1%). The chain couples TRBV11-1 to TRBJ1-2, with D perhaps matching TRBD1 (5 bases). This CDR3 spans 13 amino acids. Between the trimmed V and J ends, which lost 5 bases and 2 bases, there was a span of 9 bases. The germline V gene encodes CDR1 SGHAT and CDR2 FQDESV (reference sequence). This CDR3 is CASSGHGNYGYTF. The CDR3, as DNA: TGTGCCAGCAGCGGACATGGGAACTATGGCTACACCTTC.

Judged by abundance, this clonotype is medium-sized (0.01 to 0.1%). The chain uses TRBV19 and TRBJ2-6, with a weak D call TRBD1 (6 bases). There are 15 residues in the CDR3. The germline CDR1 and CDR2 sequences are LNHDA and SQIVND (reference sequence). The V end lost 6 bases, the J end lost 4 bases, and 13 bases lay between the germline ends. Here the CDR3 reads CASSPTGTGANVLTF. CDR3 nucleotide sequence: TGTGCCAGTAGCCCAACAGGGACCGGGGCCAACGTCCTGACTTTC.

By proportion, this clonotype is medium-sized. The chain links TRBV5-4 to TRBJ1-2, with TRBD1 matching 7 bases. J lost 5 bases, V lost 1 base, and 5 bases had no gene match. Germline V gene lookup returns CDR1 SGHNT and CDR2 YYREEE (reference sequence). This CDR3 spans 14 amino acids. CDR3 protein: CASSLRRGRYGYTF. DNA of the CDR3: TGTGCCAGCAGCTTGCGAAGGGGGCGTTATGGCTACACCTTC. Based on the CDR3 plus reference TRBV5-4 and TRBJ1-2, the full variable domain is ETGVTQSPTHLIKTRGQQVTLRCSSQSGHNTVSWYQQALGQGPQFIFQYYREEENGRGNFPPRFSGLQFPNYSSELNVNALELDDSALYLCASSLRRGRYGYTFGSGTRLTVV.

This clonotype is judged medium-sized. The chain is built from TRBV18 and TRBJ2-3, with 10 bases that match TRBD2. This CDR3 is 17 amino acids long. Per germline, CDR1 KGHSH and CDR2 LQKENI. V was clipped by 5 bases and J by 4 bases; unmatched bases: 12. The CDR3 region has the DNA TGTGCCAGCTCAGCTAGCGGGGGAGCATCCATGTCAGATACGCAGTATTTT. Translation: CASSASGGASMSDTQYF.

This clonotype is medium-sized in the sample. The chain couples TRBV14 to TRBJ2-2; TRBD1 aligns across 7 bases. CDR3 length: 14 amino acids. V dropped 2 bases and J dropped 7; count of bases not matched to a gene: 4. CDR1 is SGHDN and CDR2 is FVKESK in the germline V gene. The CDR3 loop reads CASSQLRTGGELFF. CDR3 DNA sequence: TGTGCCAGCAGCCAACTGCGGACAGGCGGGGAGCTGTTTTTT.

The chain joins TRBV28 to TRBJ1-2, with 9 bases aligning to TRBD1. Germline values: CDR1 MDHEN, CDR2 SYDVKM. The CDR3 has 17 amino acids. J lost 4 bases, V lost 7 bases, and 16 bases had no gene match. CDR3 in DNA: TGTGCCAGCAAGTCGAGTTATGGACAGGGGATTTTCTATGGCTACACCTTC. It encodes CASKSSYGQGIFYGYTF.

By proportion, this clonotype is medium-sized (0.01 to 0.1%). The chain joins TRBV30 to TRBJ2-5, with a possible D match to TRBD2 (5 bases). V lost 0 bases, J lost 7 bases, and 15 bases lay in between. Germline CDR1 is GTSNPN and CDR2 is SVGIG (reference sequence). The CDR3 consists of 14 residues. CDR3 nucleotides: TGTGCCTGGAGTGTAAATCGTCTAGCAGGGACCCAGTACTTC. Protein product: CAWSVNRLAGTQYF.

This clonotype is classed as medium-sized. Here the CDR3 DNA reads TGTGCCAGCAGCTTAGACTGGAAGAACACCGGGGAGCTGTTTTTT. Protein: CASSLDWKNTGELFF. This chain uses TRBV11-1 with TRBJ2-2, with D hard to call. The V gene lost 1 base and the J gene lost 1 base, with 7 bases spanning the gap. CDR1 is SGHAT, CDR2 FQDESV, per germline (reference sequence). This CDR3 spans 15 amino acids.

V gene TRBV7-9 combines with J gene TRBJ1-1; tentatively, D is TRBD1 (5 bases). The CDR3 extends over 13 amino acids. Germline V gene lookup returns CDR1 SEHNR and CDR2 FQNEAQ (reference sequence). V was shortened by 5 bases and J by 1 base, with 8 bases between the two germline ends. CDR3 region: CASSGGPNTEAFF. The DNA of the CDR3 is TGTGCCAGCAGCGGGGGACCGAACACTGAAGCTTTCTTT.

The chain carries TRBV5-4 and TRBJ2-3; 7 nucleotides align to TRBD1. The V gene's germline CDR1 is SGHNT and CDR2 YYREEE (reference sequence). Losses at the gene ends were 4 bases for V and 4 bases for J; bases not matched to a gene: 12. There are 16 residues in the CDR3. This chain's CDR3 is CASSRTLRGGPDTQYF. As DNA, the CDR3 is TGTGCCAGCAGCCGCACCCTCCGAGGGGGCCCAGATACGCAGTATTTT.

By proportion, this clonotype is medium-sized (0.01 to 0.1%). The rearrangement uses TRBV19 and TRBJ1-2, with a weak D call TRBD1 (6 bases). Germline V gene lookup returns CDR1 LNHDA and CDR2 SQIVND (reference sequence). This CDR3 contains 14 residues. With 4 bases removed from V and 2 bases from J, the gap between germline ends came to 11 bases. Here the CDR3 reads CASSRSQGNYGYTF. The CDR3 DNA follows: TGTGCCAGTAGTAGATCCCAGGGGAACTATGGCTACACCTTC.

This sequence joins TRBV5-1 and TRBJ2-3, with a tentative D call TRBD2 (6 bases). The ends were cut back, 2 bases at V and 0 bases at J, with 7 bases in the middle. The CDR3 is 14 amino acids. The germline CDR1 and CDR2 sequences are SGHRS and YFSETQ. The DNA for the CDR3 is TGCGCCAGCAGCTTTGGGACTAGCACAGATACGCAGTATTTT. Protein: CASSFGTSTDTQYF.

By sample share, this clonotype is medium-sized (0.01 to 0.1%). This sequence joins TRBV27 and TRBJ2-7; D call uncertain. Trimming left V 8 bases short and J 0 bases short, with 14 bases between. The CDR3 loop spans 14 amino acids. The germline gives CDR1 MNHEY, CDR2 SMNVEV (reference sequence). The CDR3, as DNA: TGTGCCAGCGGGCTTCGAGGCGGCTCCTACGAGCAGTACTTC. This codes for CASGLRGGSYEQYF.

This clonotype ranks as medium-sized. The rearrangement links TRBV29-1 to TRBJ2-5; D tentatively fits TRBD1 or TRBD2 (5 bases each). Germline V gene data show CDR1 as SQVTM and CDR2 as ANQGSEA. This CDR3 spans 14 amino acids. V lost 0 bases, J lost 5 bases, and 13 bases lay in between. The DNA of the CDR3 is TGCAGCGTTGAAGATACCGGGGCACGGGAGACCCAGTACTTC. It translates to CSVEDTGARETQYF.

By share of the sample, this clonotype is medium-sized (0.01 to 0.1%). The chain couples TRBV5-5 to TRBJ2-7; possibly TRBD1 or TRBD2 for D (5 bases each). Per germline, CDR1 SGHKS and CDR2 YYEKEE (reference sequence). The CDR3 spans 13 residues. Trimming removed 2 bases from V and 1 base from J, with 7 bases in between. The CDR3 nucleotides read TGTGCCAGCAGCTTTGGGGGTTCCTACGAGCAGTACTTC. As protein: CASSFGGSYEQYF. The whole variable domain, remainder taken from reference TRBV5-5 and TRBJ2-7, is DAGVTQSPTHLIKTRGQQVTLRCSPISGHKSVSWYQQVLGQGPQFIFQYYEKEERGRGNFPDRFSARQFPNYSSELNVNALLLGDSALYLCASSFGGSYEQYFGPGTRLTVT.

By share of the sample, this clonotype is medium-sized. The J gene is TRBJ2-2, the V gene TRBV15, with D possibly TRBD2 on 8 matching bases. In germline, CDR1 is LNHNV, CDR2 YYDKDF (reference sequence). The V gene lost 3 bases and the J gene lost 1 base, with 15 bases spanning the gap. The CDR3 contains 17 residues. CDR3 region: CATSRGLGTVNTGELFF. Here the CDR3 DNA reads TGTGCCACCAGCAGGGGACTAGGGACAGTGAACACCGGGGAGCTGTTTTTT.